The rows below give T cell receptor beta chains drawn from one sample of a study of response to subunit inactivated influenza vaccine. TCRdb passed the RT-PCR reads through MiXCR, listing each CDR3 protein once. Counted here are about 780,000 distinct CDR3 sequences, about 18% occurring once; the ten biggest clones make up about a tenth. The sequencing here drew on PBMCs from blood, taken roughly 5 days after vaccination. These receptor sequences come from a man aged 50 to 59 who received an inactivated influenza vaccine. CDR3s include the opening cysteine and the closing phenylalanine or tryptophan. Each record gives: J gene, D gene, clone size, V gene, CDR3 protein, CDR3 DNA. A D gene is named only where the DNA matches it firmly. The listing skips clone size in some rows; elsewhere it reads once, few, many or a size class.

j_call: TRBJ2-1; d_call: TRBD2; clone_size: many; v_call: TRBV27; cdr3_aa: CASRSTSGGYRSSYNEQFF; cdr3_nt: TGTGCCAGCAGGTCCACTAGCGGGGGCTACAGGAGCTCCTACAATGAGCAGTTCTTC
j_call: TRBJ2-1; d_call: TRBD2; clone_size: .; v_call: TRBV7-2; cdr3_aa: CASSSTASGWNEQFF; cdr3_nt: TGTGCCAGCAGTTCAACGGCTAGCGGGTGGAATGAGCAGTTCTTC
j_call: TRBJ1-5; d_call: .; clone_size: once; v_call: TRBV20-1; cdr3_aa: CSALPGNNNQPQHF; cdr3_nt: TGCAGTGCACTCCCCGGGAACAACAATCAGCCCCAGCATTTT
j_call: TRBJ2-5; d_call: .; clone_size: few; v_call: TRBV20-1; cdr3_aa: CSARDSGTQYF; cdr3_nt: TGCAGTGCTAGGGATAGTGGGACCCAGTACTTC
j_call: TRBJ2-7; d_call: TRBD1; clone_size: .; v_call: TRBV7-2; cdr3_aa: CASSLGQGLYYEQYF; cdr3_nt: TGTGCCAGCAGCCTCGGACAGGGCTTGTATTACGAGCAGTACTTC
j_call: TRBJ2-5; d_call: .; clone_size: .; v_call: TRBV29-1; cdr3_aa: CSVGRQQETQYF; cdr3_nt: TGCAGCGTTGGACGACAGCAAGAGACCCAGTACTTC
j_call: TRBJ2-1; d_call: TRBD1; clone_size: .; v_call: TRBV7-9; cdr3_aa: CASSLGDSRYNEQFF; cdr3_nt: TGTGCCAGCAGCTTGGGGGACAGCCGCTACAATGAGCAGTTCTTC
j_call: TRBJ2-6; d_call: .; clone_size: .; v_call: TRBV7-2; cdr3_aa: CASSSRRGSGANVLTF; cdr3_nt: TGTGCCAGCAGCTCCCGAAGGGGCTCTGGGGCCAACGTCCTGACTTTC
j_call: TRBJ2-1; d_call: .; clone_size: .; v_call: TRBV7-9; cdr3_aa: CASSWTYRSYNEQFF; cdr3_nt: TGTGCCAGCAGTTGGACATATCGCTCCTACAATGAGCAGTTCTTC
j_call: TRBJ2-5; d_call: .; clone_size: .; v_call: TRBV18; cdr3_aa: CASSSETLQETQYF; cdr3_nt: TGTGCCAGCTCATCAGAGACTCTCCAAGAGACCCAGTACTTC
j_call: TRBJ2-5; d_call: .; clone_size: .; v_call: TRBV6-6; cdr3_aa: CASRLASETQYF; cdr3_nt: TGTGCCAGCAGACTAGCCTCGGAGACCCAGTACTTC
j_call: TRBJ2-1; d_call: TRBD2; clone_size: few; v_call: TRBV12-3/TRBV12-4; cdr3_aa: CASSTSGRGYNEQFF; cdr3_nt: TGTGCCAGCAGCACTAGCGGAAGGGGCTACAATGAGCAGTTCTTC
j_call: TRBJ2-3; d_call: .; clone_size: many; v_call: TRBV6-2/TRBV6-3; cdr3_aa: CASSYVQGEVSDTQYF; cdr3_nt: TGTGCCAGCAGTTACGTACAGGGAGAGGTTTCAGATACGCAGTATTTT
j_call: TRBJ2-4; d_call: .; clone_size: few; v_call: TRBV28; cdr3_aa: CASSFYGPQGRAKNIQYF; cdr3_nt: TGTGCCAGCAGTTTTTATGGACCTCAGGGAAGGGCCAAAAACATTCAGTACTTC
j_call: TRBJ2-7; d_call: .; clone_size: few; v_call: TRBV15; cdr3_aa: CATSRSGSYEQYF; cdr3_nt: TGTGCCACCAGCAGATCCGGGTCCTACGAGCAGTACTTC
j_call: TRBJ2-7; d_call: .; clone_size: few; v_call: TRBV28; cdr3_aa: CASSLGILAYEQYF; cdr3_nt: TGTGCCAGCAGTTTAGGAATTTTGGCCTACGAGCAGTACTTC
j_call: TRBJ2-2; d_call: TRBD2; clone_size: .; v_call: TRBV10-3; cdr3_aa: CATQREKTGELFF; cdr3_nt: TGTGCCACCCAGCGGGAGAAAACCGGGGAGCTGTTTTTT
j_call: TRBJ2-7; d_call: TRBD2; clone_size: .; v_call: TRBV4-2; cdr3_aa: CASSQEASGLYEQYF; cdr3_nt: TGTGCCAGCAGCCAAGAGGCTAGCGGGCTATACGAGCAGTACTTC
j_call: TRBJ2-7; d_call: .; clone_size: few; v_call: TRBV3-1; cdr3_aa: CASSQRPRVPGEQYF; cdr3_nt: TGTGCCAGCAGCCAAAGGCCGAGGGTCCCAGGAGAGCAGTACTTC
j_call: TRBJ2-4; d_call: .; clone_size: .; v_call: TRBV9; cdr3_aa: CASSPGNIQYF; cdr3_nt: TGTGCCAGCAGCCCCGGAAACATTCAGTACTTC
j_call: TRBJ2-3; d_call: TRBD1; clone_size: .; v_call: TRBV4-3; cdr3_aa: CASSQQQGTDTQYF; cdr3_nt: TGCGCCAGCAGCCAACAACAGGGGACAGATACGCAGTATTTT
j_call: TRBJ1-5; d_call: .; clone_size: few; v_call: TRBV28; cdr3_aa: CASSLRFLQHQPQHF; cdr3_nt: TGTGCCAGCAGTTTAAGGTTTCTGCAACATCAGCCCCAGCATTTT
j_call: TRBJ1-6; d_call: .; clone_size: .; v_call: TRBV12-3/TRBV12-4; cdr3_aa: CASSPGQSYSPLHF; cdr3_nt: TGTGCCAGCAGTCCCGGACAGAGTTATTCACCCCTCCACTTT
j_call: TRBJ2-3; d_call: .; clone_size: .; v_call: TRBV15; cdr3_aa: CATSRDIRADTQYF; cdr3_nt: TGTGCCACCAGCAGAGATATCAGGGCAGATACGCAGTATTTT
j_call: TRBJ2-2; d_call: .; clone_size: .; v_call: TRBV5-1; cdr3_aa: CASERTPNTGELFF; cdr3_nt: TGCGCCAGTGAGCGGACGCCGAACACCGGGGAGCTGTTTTTT
j_call: TRBJ2-6; d_call: .; clone_size: .; v_call: TRBV5-1; cdr3_aa: CASSPTVTGGANVLTF; cdr3_nt: TGCGCCAGCAGCCCGACAGTCACTGGTGGGGCCAACGTCCTGACTTTC
j_call: TRBJ2-7; d_call: TRBD1; clone_size: few; v_call: TRBV29-1; cdr3_aa: CSVDAGQVGEQYF; cdr3_nt: TGCAGCGTTGATGCGGGACAGGTGGGCGAGCAGTACTTC
j_call: TRBJ2-5; d_call: .; clone_size: few; v_call: TRBV5-1; cdr3_aa: CASSNGRRDSQETQYF; cdr3_nt: TGCGCCAGCAGCAACGGCCGCAGGGACTCCCAAGAGACCCAGTACTTC
j_call: TRBJ2-2; d_call: TRBD2; clone_size: few; v_call: TRBV4-2; cdr3_aa: CASSLGGVTGELFF; cdr3_nt: TGTGCCAGCAGCCTGGGGGGGGTAACCGGGGAGCTGTTTTTT
j_call: TRBJ2-1; d_call: TRBD1; clone_size: few; v_call: TRBV29-1; cdr3_aa: CSVTAGTATWGEQFF; cdr3_nt: TGCAGCGTCACCGCCGGGACAGCGACGTGGGGTGAGCAGTTCTTC
j_call: TRBJ2-5; d_call: TRBD1; clone_size: few; v_call: TRBV20-1; cdr3_aa: CSAKDRVGETQYF; cdr3_nt: TGCAGTGCAAAAGACAGGGTAGGAGAGACCCAGTACTTC
j_call: TRBJ2-1; d_call: TRBD2; clone_size: .; v_call: TRBV4-2; cdr3_aa: CASSRELAGVLNEQFF; cdr3_nt: TGTGCCAGCAGCCGTGAACTAGCGGGAGTATTGAATGAGCAGTTCTTC
j_call: TRBJ1-5; d_call: TRBD1; clone_size: few; v_call: TRBV29-1; cdr3_aa: CSVLDRGGNSPQHF; cdr3_nt: TGCAGCGTCTTGGACAGGGGTGGTAATTCGCCCCAGCATTTT
j_call: TRBJ1-3; d_call: TRBD1; clone_size: .; v_call: TRBV4-2; cdr3_aa: CASSQGTGARSGNTIYF; cdr3_nt: TGTGCCAGCAGCCAAGGAACAGGGGCCCGCTCTGGAAACACCATATATTTT
j_call: TRBJ1-4; d_call: .; clone_size: few; v_call: TRBV4-3; cdr3_aa: CASSQGDTPVEKLFF; cdr3_nt: TGCGCCAGCAGCCAAGGGGACACTCCAGTTGAAAAACTGTTTTTT
j_call: TRBJ2-7; d_call: TRBD2; clone_size: few; v_call: TRBV7-6; cdr3_aa: CASSLGTSLSYEQYF; cdr3_nt: TGTGCCAGCAGCCTAGGGACTAGCCTCTCCTACGAGCAGTACTTC
j_call: TRBJ2-3; d_call: TRBD1; clone_size: .; v_call: TRBV7-9; cdr3_aa: CASSLTGGNVRDTQYF; cdr3_nt: TGTGCCAGCAGCTTGACAGGGGGCAACGTGAGAGATACGCAGTATTTT
j_call: TRBJ1-5; d_call: .; clone_size: .; v_call: TRBV6-1; cdr3_aa: CASSESSDQPQHF; cdr3_nt: TGTGCCAGCAGTGAAAGTTCCGATCAGCCCCAGCATTTT
j_call: TRBJ2-5; d_call: .; clone_size: .; v_call: TRBV20-1; cdr3_aa: CSASGTKTGETQYF; cdr3_nt: TGCAGTGCGTCGGGCACGAAAACTGGGGAGACCCAGTACTTC
j_call: TRBJ2-7; d_call: TRBD2; clone_size: few; v_call: TRBV10-3; cdr3_aa: CAINSDVGGSLHEQYF; cdr3_nt: TGTGCCATCAATAGTGATGTAGGCGGGAGTTTACACGAGCAGTACTTC
j_call: TRBJ2-3; d_call: TRBD2; clone_size: few; v_call: TRBV10-3; cdr3_aa: CAISRTLVGLAGGGTDTQYF; cdr3_nt: TGTGCCATCAGCCGTACTCTGGTGGGACTAGCGGGAGGAGGCACAGATACGCAGTATTTT
j_call: TRBJ1-5; d_call: .; clone_size: .; v_call: TRBV4-2; cdr3_aa: CASSQVYGSNQPQHF; cdr3_nt: TGTGCCAGCAGCCAAGTCTACGGCAGCAATCAGCCCCAGCATTTT
j_call: TRBJ2-1; d_call: TRBD2; clone_size: few; v_call: TRBV25-1; cdr3_aa: CASSESGRWNEQFF; cdr3_nt: TGTGCCAGCAGTGAGAGCGGGAGGTGGAATGAGCAGTTCTTC
j_call: TRBJ1-1; d_call: TRBD1; clone_size: .; v_call: TRBV6-1; cdr3_aa: CASSSGTGFRTEAFF; cdr3_nt: TGTGCCAGCAGTAGCGGGACAGGGTTCAGAACTGAAGCTTTCTTT
j_call: TRBJ2-2; d_call: TRBD2; clone_size: .; v_call: TRBV7-2; cdr3_aa: CASSLARAGGVGELFF; cdr3_nt: TGTGCCAGCAGCTTAGCTCGGGCGGGAGGTGTCGGGGAGCTGTTTTTT
j_call: TRBJ2-7; d_call: .; clone_size: few; v_call: TRBV7-9; cdr3_aa: CASSFVGGTYEQYF; cdr3_nt: TGTGCCAGCAGCTTTGTCGGCGGGACCTACGAGCAGTACTTC
j_call: TRBJ2-4; d_call: .; clone_size: .; v_call: TRBV20-1; cdr3_aa: CSARDMRDSAKNIQYF; cdr3_nt: TGCAGTGCTAGAGATATGCGAGACAGCGCCAAAAACATTCAGTACTTC
j_call: TRBJ2-5; d_call: .; clone_size: many; v_call: TRBV20-1; cdr3_aa: CSARPQETQYF; cdr3_nt: TGCAGTGCTAGGCCGCAAGAGACCCAGTACTTC
j_call: TRBJ1-6; d_call: TRBD1; clone_size: .; v_call: TRBV5-6; cdr3_aa: CASSSGTGYSPLHF; cdr3_nt: TGTGCCAGCAGCTCCGGGACAGGGTATTCACCCCTCCACTTT
j_call: TRBJ2-5; d_call: TRBD2; clone_size: few; v_call: TRBV29-1; cdr3_aa: CSVGGAGGGQTQYF; cdr3_nt: TGCAGCGTTGGAGGAGCGGGAGGGGGACAGACCCAGTACTTC
j_call: TRBJ2-7; d_call: .; clone_size: few; v_call: TRBV7-2; cdr3_aa: CASSLAHPAFEQYF; cdr3_nt: TGTGCCAGCAGCTTAGCACACCCTGCCTTTGAGCAGTACTTC
j_call: TRBJ2-2; d_call: .; clone_size: .; v_call: TRBV5-5; cdr3_aa: CASSAGQTNTGELFF; cdr3_nt: TGTGCCAGCAGCGCGGGACAGACGAACACCGGGGAGCTGTTTTTT
j_call: TRBJ1-1; d_call: .; clone_size: .; v_call: TRBV3-1; cdr3_aa: CASSQEILKWAGERNTEAFF; cdr3_nt: TGTGCCAGCAGCCAAGAAATCCTCAAATGGGCAGGAGAAAGGAACACTGAAGCTTTCTTT
j_call: TRBJ2-5; d_call: TRBD1; clone_size: few; v_call: TRBV11-2; cdr3_aa: CASSPDRDVVETQYF; cdr3_nt: TGTGCCAGCAGCCCAGACAGGGATGTGGTGGAGACCCAGTACTTC
j_call: TRBJ1-2; d_call: .; clone_size: .; v_call: TRBV29-1; cdr3_aa: CSAASDPNYGYTF; cdr3_nt: TGCAGCGCCGCCTCCGACCCTAACTATGGCTACACCTTC